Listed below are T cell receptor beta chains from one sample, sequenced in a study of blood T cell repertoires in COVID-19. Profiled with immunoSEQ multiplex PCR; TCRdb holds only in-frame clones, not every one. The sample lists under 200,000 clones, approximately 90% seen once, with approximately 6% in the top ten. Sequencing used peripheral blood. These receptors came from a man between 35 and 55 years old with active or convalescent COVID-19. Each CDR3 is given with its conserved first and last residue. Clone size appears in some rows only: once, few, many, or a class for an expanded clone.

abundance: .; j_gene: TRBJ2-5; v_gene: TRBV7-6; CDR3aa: CASSLRLAGEETQYF
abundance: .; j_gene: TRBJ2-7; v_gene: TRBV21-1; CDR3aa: CASSNYGTGIAYEQYF
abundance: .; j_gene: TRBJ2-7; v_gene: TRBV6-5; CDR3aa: CASTERAGGPYEQYF
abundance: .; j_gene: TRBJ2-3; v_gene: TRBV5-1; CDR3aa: CASSLVAGSDTQYF
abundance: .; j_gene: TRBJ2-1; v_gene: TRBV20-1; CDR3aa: CSASHPGSINEQFF
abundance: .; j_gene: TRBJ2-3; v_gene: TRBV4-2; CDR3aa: CASSPEWAGATDTQYF
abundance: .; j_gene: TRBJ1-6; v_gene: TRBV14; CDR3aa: CASSLRQGAYSPLHF
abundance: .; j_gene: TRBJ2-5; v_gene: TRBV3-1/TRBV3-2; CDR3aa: CASSQLAGEETQYF
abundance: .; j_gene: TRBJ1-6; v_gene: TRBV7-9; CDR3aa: CASSFARLDSPLHF
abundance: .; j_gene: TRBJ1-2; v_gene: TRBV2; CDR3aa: CASSFGATGHYGYTF
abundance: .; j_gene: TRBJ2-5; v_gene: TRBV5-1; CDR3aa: CASSLALAEETQYF
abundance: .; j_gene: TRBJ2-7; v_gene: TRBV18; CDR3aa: CASSPGQGLGEQYF
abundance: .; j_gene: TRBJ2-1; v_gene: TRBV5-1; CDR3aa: CASSLSTGEQFF
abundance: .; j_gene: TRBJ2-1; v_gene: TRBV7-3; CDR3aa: CASSGVGLAGAYSSYNEQFF
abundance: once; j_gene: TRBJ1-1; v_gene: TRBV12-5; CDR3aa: CASGLQANTEAFF
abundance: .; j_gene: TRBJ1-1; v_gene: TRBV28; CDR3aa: CASSFWGQGTRNTEAFF
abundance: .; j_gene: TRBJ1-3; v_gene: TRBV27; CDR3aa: CATRPRGLSGNTIYF
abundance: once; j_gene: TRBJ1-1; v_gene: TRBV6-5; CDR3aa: CASRIGQGNTEAFF
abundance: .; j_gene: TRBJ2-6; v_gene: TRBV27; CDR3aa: CSRKEGFPGANVLTF
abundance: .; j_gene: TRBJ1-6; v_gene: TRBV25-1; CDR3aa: CASRDKMMGLTNSPLHF
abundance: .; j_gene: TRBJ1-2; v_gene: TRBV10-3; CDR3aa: CAISESRGYGYTF
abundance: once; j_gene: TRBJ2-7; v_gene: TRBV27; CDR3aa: CASSPPSYEQYF
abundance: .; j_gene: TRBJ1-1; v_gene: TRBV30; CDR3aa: CAWRRRTVNTEAFF
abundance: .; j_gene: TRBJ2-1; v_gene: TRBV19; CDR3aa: CASSVSGNYNEQFF
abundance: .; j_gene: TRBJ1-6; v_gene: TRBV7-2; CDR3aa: CASSLDRGNSPLHF
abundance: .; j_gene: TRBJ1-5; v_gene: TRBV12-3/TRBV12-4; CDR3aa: CASSLGQDQPQHF
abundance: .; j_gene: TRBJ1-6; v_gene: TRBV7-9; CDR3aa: CASSLVGQTNSPLHF
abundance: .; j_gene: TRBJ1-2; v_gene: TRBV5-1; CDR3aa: CASSPTGDGYTF
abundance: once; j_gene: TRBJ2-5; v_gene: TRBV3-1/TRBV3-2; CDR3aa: CASSLAGKETQYF
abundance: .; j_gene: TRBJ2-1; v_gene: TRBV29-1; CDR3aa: CSVILGVNEQFF
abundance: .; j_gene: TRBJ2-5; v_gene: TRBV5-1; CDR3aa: CASSLARSAGETQYF
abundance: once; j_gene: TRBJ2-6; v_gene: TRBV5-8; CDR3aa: CASSLGRGLAAGANVLTF
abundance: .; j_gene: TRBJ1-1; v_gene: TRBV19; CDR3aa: CASSMLQGWYTEAFF
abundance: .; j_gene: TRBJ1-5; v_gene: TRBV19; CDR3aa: CASSVTGNSNQPQHF
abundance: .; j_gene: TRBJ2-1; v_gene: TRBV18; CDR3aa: CASSLGQGGGKFSYNEQFF
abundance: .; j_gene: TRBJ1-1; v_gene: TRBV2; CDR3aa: CASSRDRDVTEAFF
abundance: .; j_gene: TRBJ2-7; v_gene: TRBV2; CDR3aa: CASSSQRGAYEQYF
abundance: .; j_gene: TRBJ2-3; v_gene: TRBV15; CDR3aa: CATSLTKPGLVGTDTQYF
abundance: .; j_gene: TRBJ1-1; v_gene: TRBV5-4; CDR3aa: CASSGTQGVVNTEAFF
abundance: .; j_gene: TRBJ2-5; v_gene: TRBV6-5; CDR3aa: CASSRGTPPQETQYF
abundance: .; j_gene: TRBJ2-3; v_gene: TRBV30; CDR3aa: CAWRISGMGTDTQYF
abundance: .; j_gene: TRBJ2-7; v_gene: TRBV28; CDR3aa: CASSLPRRQGGEQYF
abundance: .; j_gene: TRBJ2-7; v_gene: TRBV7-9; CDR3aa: CASSGQDYYEQYF
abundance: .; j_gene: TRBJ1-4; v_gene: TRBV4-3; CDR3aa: CASSQEVLGGVGTNEKLFF
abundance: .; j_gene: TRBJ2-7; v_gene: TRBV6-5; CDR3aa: CASSYNRGYEQYF
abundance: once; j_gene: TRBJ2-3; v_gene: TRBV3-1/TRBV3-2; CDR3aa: CASSQEASWSTDTQYF
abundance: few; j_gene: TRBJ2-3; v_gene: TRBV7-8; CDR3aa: CASSPAERGLADTQYF
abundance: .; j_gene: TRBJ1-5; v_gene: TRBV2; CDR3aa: CATKQDSGGISNQPQHF
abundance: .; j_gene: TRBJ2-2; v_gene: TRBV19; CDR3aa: CASTSDRAYTGELFF
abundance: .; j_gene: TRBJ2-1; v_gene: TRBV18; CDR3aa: CASSSGTGSRNEQFF
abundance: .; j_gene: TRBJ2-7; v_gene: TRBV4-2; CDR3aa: CASSQGLLASYEQYF
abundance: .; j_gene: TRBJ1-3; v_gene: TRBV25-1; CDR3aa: CATGVGLLSSGNTIYF
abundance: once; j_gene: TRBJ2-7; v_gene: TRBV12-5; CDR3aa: CASGLEGVGRTGTYEQYF
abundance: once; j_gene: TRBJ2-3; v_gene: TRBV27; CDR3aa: CASSPGLAGADTQYF
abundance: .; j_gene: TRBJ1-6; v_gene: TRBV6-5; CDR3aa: CASSYSGQLYNSPLHF
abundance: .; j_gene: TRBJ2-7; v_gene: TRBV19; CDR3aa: CASRRGVGQNYEQYF